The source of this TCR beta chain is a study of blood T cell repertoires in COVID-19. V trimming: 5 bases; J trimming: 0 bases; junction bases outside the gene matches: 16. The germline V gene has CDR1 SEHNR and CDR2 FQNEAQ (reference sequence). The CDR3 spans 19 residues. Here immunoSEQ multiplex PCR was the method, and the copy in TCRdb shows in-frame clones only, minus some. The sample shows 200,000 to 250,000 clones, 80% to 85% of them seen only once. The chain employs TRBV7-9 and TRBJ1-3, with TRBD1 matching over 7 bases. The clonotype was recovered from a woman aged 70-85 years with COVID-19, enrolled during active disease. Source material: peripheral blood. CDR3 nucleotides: TGTGCCAGCAGCCCGACAGGGACCCCGTCCTCCATCTCTGGAAACACCATATATTTT. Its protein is CASSPTGTPSSISGNTIYF. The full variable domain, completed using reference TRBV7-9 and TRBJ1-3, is DTGVSQNPRHKITKRGQNVTFRCDPISEHNRLYWYRQTLGQGPEFLTYFQNEAQLEKSRLLSDRFSAERPKGSFSTLEIQRTEQGDSAMYLCASSPTGTPSSISGNTIYFGEGSWLTVV.